Listed here are 13 T cell receptor beta chains from one sample, sequenced in a study of T-cell reconstitution after alpha-beta-depleted transplantation in children. As it was prepared, the TCRbeta library received unique molecular identifiers. Each CDR3 protein gets one entry after TCRdb re-called the PCR reads with MiXCR. The data show around 440,000 distinct CDR3 sequences, around 15% seen once. The starting material was PBMCs, mostly from graft donor cells, obtained 360 days after TCRalphabeta/CD19-depleted stem cell transplant. Receptors originate from a boy under three years old who had a stem cell transplant for Wiskott-Aldrich syndrome, so the T cells may come from the graft donor.

This clonotype has only a few counts. CDR3 nucleotides: TGTGCCAGCAGTGAAGCCAACGGAGATCAGCCCCAGCATTTT. Translating it yields CASSEANGDQPQHF. The gene calls are TRBV6-1 and TRBJ1-5, with unresolved D. CDR1 is MNHNS and CDR2 is SASEGT in the germline V gene. The CDR3 is 14 residues long. The V and J ends lost 0 bases and 5 bases respectively, with 8 bases between them.

The table lists this clonotype with a few counts. The chain has TRBV10-3 and TRBJ2-3, with D perhaps assigned TRBD1 or TRBD2 (5 bases each). The V gene lost 0 bases and the J gene lost 4 bases, with 17 bases spanning the gap. Germline assignment: CDR1 ENHRY and CDR2 SYGVKD. The CDR3 extends over 17 amino acids. This chain's CDR3 is CAISESLWGRGPDTQYF. The CDR3 DNA reads TGTGCCATCAGTGAGTCGCTCTGGGGGAGAGGACCAGATACGCAGTATTTT.

This sequence joins TRBV7-2 and TRBJ2-5; D unclear. Trimming stripped 1 base from V and 7 bases from J, with 7 bases between. Germline lookup yields CDR1 SGHTA and CDR2 FQGNSA. The CDR3 runs to 12 residues. CDR3 region: CASSLEDGTQYF. The CDR3 DNA sequence: TGTGCCAGCAGCTTAGAGGACGGGACCCAGTACTTC.

This clonotype was picked up a small number of times. This rearrangement joins TRBV4-1 to TRBJ1-2, with D uncertain. Trimming stripped 1 base from V and 4 bases from J, with 10 bases between. This CDR3 spans 14 amino acids. Germline V lookup: CDR1 MGHRA, CDR2 YSYEKL. CDR3 loop: CASSQGMRSYGYTF. CDR3 nucleotides: TGCGCCAGCAGCCAAGGCATGAGGAGCTATGGCTACACCTTC.

This clonotype was detected only a few times. V usage is TRBV9 and J usage is TRBJ2-1; TRBD2 matches 7 bases. The germline V gene has CDR1 SGDLS and CDR2 YYNGEE. The CDR3 is 15 amino acids. V lost 0 bases, J lost 4 bases, and 4 bases stayed unmatched. The CDR3: CASSVEPSGYNEQFF. In nucleotides, the CDR3 is TGTGCCAGCAGCGTAGAGCCTAGCGGATACAATGAGCAGTTCTTC.

The rearrangement links TRBV5-1 to TRBJ2-2; 7 bases are shared with TRBD2. There are 16 residues in the CDR3. Germline-derived CDR1 and CDR2 are SGHRS and YFSETQ. V dropped 0 bases and J dropped 3; count of bases not matched to a gene: 5. CDR3 DNA: TGCGCCAGCAGCTTGGGTCGTAGCGGGCACACCGGGGAGCTGTTTTTT. It encodes CASSLGRSGHTGELFF.

The genes are TRBV3-1 and TRBJ1-1; 7 bases align to TRBD1. Per the germline V gene, CDR1 is LGHDT and CDR2 is YNNKEL (reference sequence). This CDR3 has 13 amino acids. V was pared by 10 bases and J by 1 base, with 6 bases of the junction left unmatched. CDR3 loop: CAIWDRPNTEAFF. Here the CDR3 DNA reads TGTGCCATTTGGGACAGACCGAACACTGAAGCTTTCTTT.

This clonotype was seen only a few times. The chain is built from TRBV6-5 and TRBJ2-7, with a weak D call TRBD2 (6 bases). This CDR3 is 14 amino acids long. CDR1 is MNHEY, CDR2 SVGAGI, per germline. The V and J ends lost 4 bases and 4 bases respectively, with 14 bases between them. The CDR3 DNA follows: TGTGCCAGCAGTTCGTTATGGCGGGATTACGAGCAGTACTTC. This sequence encodes CASSSLWRDYEQYF.

The chain joins TRBV12-3 or TRBV12-4 to TRBJ2-1, with D unclear. The ends were cut back, 3 bases at V and 3 bases at J, with 12 bases in the middle. This CDR3 comprises 15 residues. CDR3: CASSFKGRDYNEQFF. CDR3 nucleotide sequence: TGTGCCAGCAGTTTCAAAGGTAGGGACTACAATGAGCAGTTCTTC.

A few counts support this clonotype. This rearrangement joins TRBV20-1 to TRBJ2-1; 12 positions match TRBD2. V trimming: 6 bases; J trimming: 10 bases; junction bases outside the gene matches: 13. Germline CDR1 DFQATT, CDR2 SNEGSKA (reference sequence). The CDR3 sequence is 15 residues long. This chain's CDR3 is CSAIAASGGAWEQFF. The CDR3 region has the DNA TGCAGTGCCATAGCGGCTAGCGGGGGGGCCTGGGAGCAGTTCTTC.

This clonotype appeared a few times. The chain joins TRBV7-6 to TRBJ2-2; D may be TRBD2 (6 bases). Germline lookup yields CDR1 SGHVS and CDR2 FNYEAQ. The CDR3 runs 19 residues. V was shortened by 6 bases and J by 5 bases, with 28 bases between the two germline ends. The CDR3 is CASSPSSPRDLYRTGELFF. CDR3 DNA sequence: TGTGCCAGCAGTCCCTCATCACCCCGGGACTTGTACAGGACCGGGGAGCTGTTTTTT.

This clonotype was recorded many times. This chain links TRBV12-3 or TRBV12-4 with TRBJ2-5; D remains ambiguous. Trimming cost V 3 bases and J 0 bases, with 14 bases left between them. CDR3 length: 16 amino acids. The CDR3, as DNA: TGTGCCAGCAGTTTTCTTATGGTATCTAACCAAGAGACCCAGTACTTC. It encodes CASSFLMVSNQETQYF.

V and J are TRBV5-1 and TRBJ2-1; 10 bases map to TRBD2. Looked up from germline, CDR1 is SGHRS and CDR2 is YFSETQ. The ends lost 3 bases at V and 7 bases at J; junction bases unmatched: 7. The CDR3 has 15 residues. The CDR3 coding sequence is TGCGCCAGCAGCTGGCTAGCGGGAGATGGGAATGAGCAGTTCTTC. It specifies CASSWLAGDGNEQFF. The entire variable domain, with the rest obtained from reference TRBV5-1 and TRBJ2-1, is as follows: KAGVTQTPRYLIKTRGQQVTLSCSPISGHRSVSWYQQTPGQGLQFLFEYFSETQRNKGNFPGRFSGRQFSNSRSEMNVSTLELGDSALYLCASSWLAGDGNEQFFGPGTRLTVL.